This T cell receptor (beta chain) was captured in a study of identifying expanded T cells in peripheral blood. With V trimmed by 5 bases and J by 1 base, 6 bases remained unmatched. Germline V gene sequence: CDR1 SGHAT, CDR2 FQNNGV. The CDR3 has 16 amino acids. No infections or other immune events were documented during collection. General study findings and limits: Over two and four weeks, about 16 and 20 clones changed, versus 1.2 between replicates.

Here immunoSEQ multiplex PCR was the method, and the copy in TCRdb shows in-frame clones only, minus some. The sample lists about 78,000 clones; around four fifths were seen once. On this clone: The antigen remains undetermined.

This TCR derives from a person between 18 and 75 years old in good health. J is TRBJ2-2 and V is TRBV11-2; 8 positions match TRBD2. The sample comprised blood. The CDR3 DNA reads TGTGCCAGCAGCGTCCGTAGCGGGGTGAACACCGGGGAGCTGTTTTTT. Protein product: CASSVRSGVNTGELFF.